A selection of T cell receptor beta chains follows, all from one sample in a study of blood T cell repertoires in COVID-19. Profiled with immunoSEQ multiplex PCR; TCRdb holds only in-frame clones, not every one. The sample carries about 250,000 clones, about 87% recorded once. Material: peripheral blood. These receptors were taken from a woman aged 30 to 39 with COVID-19, enrolled during active disease. Both conserved end residues are part of each CDR3. D genes are given only for firm matches. Clone size is not always given. Where it is, it says once, few, many or a class for expanded clones.

V: TRBV14; length: 16; D: NA; size: NA; J: TRBJ2-3; CDR3: CASSQPRTDYTDTQYF; DNA: TGTGCCAGCAGCCAACCGCGGACTGATTACACAGATACGCAGTATTTT
V: TRBV28; length: 15; D: NA; size: once; J: TRBJ2-7; CDR3: CASRALFDNTWEQYF; DNA: TGTGCCAGCAGGGCCCTCTTTGACAATACGTGGGAGCAGTACTTC
V: TRBV7-9; length: 17; D: NA; size: NA; J: TRBJ2-5; CDR3: CASSPTPLQHGEETQYF; DNA: TGTGCCAGCAGTCCAACGCCTTTACAACACGGGGAAGAGACCCAGTACTTC
V: TRBV4-3; length: 15; D: TRBD1; size: NA; J: TRBJ1-6; CDR3: CASSQGQGFNSPLHF; DNA: TGCGCCAGCAGCCAAGGACAGGGGTTTAATTCACCCCTCCACTTT
V: TRBV28; length: 15; D: TRBD1; size: NA; J: TRBJ2-2; CDR3: CASSPAGQGTGELFF; DNA: TGTGCCAGCAGCCCGGCGGGACAGGGCACCGGGGAGCTGTTTTTT
V: TRBV7-8; length: 15; D: NA; size: NA; J: TRBJ2-5; CDR3: CASSFPRESQETQYF; DNA: TGTGCCAGCAGCTTCCCCCGTGAGAGCCAAGAGACCCAGTACTTC
V: TRBV6-6; length: 17; D: NA; size: NA; J: TRBJ1-5; CDR3: CASSPLTGSYGNQPQHF; DNA: TGTGCCAGCAGTCCACTTACAGGGTCGTACGGCAATCAGCCCCAGCATTTT
V: TRBV19; length: 13; D: NA; size: NA; J: TRBJ1-1; CDR3: CASSQGRGTEAFF; DNA: TGTGCCAGTAGTCAGGGGAGAGGCACTGAAGCTTTCTTT
V: TRBV2; length: 16; D: TRBD1; size: NA; J: TRBJ1-6; CDR3: CASSVSRGHGNSPLHF; DNA: TGTGCCAGCAGTGTGTCCAGGGGGCATGGGAATTCACCCCTCCACTTT
V: TRBV7-9; length: 16; D: NA; size: NA; J: TRBJ2-2; CDR3: CASSLAQTSNTGELFF; DNA: TGTGCCAGCAGCTTAGCACAGACATCGAACACCGGGGAGCTGTTTTTT
V: TRBV9; length: 14; D: TRBD2; size: NA; J: TRBJ2-1; CDR3: CASSPLAGIYEQFF; DNA: TGTGCCAGCAGCCCTTTAGCGGGGATCTATGAGCAGTTCTTC
V: TRBV5-1; length: 17; D: NA; size: NA; J: TRBJ2-1; CDR3: CASSFDQTGSSYNEQFF; DNA: TGCGCCAGCAGCTTCGACCAGACAGGTAGCTCCTACAATGAGCAGTTCTTC
V: TRBV5-4; length: 14; D: TRBD1; size: NA; J: TRBJ2-5; CDR3: CASSDTGTGDTQYF; DNA: TGTGCCAGCAGCGATACAGGGACAGGGGATACCCAGTACTTC
V: TRBV7-9; length: 16; D: TRBD2; size: NA; J: TRBJ2-1; CDR3: CASSSPLRERYNEQFF; DNA: TGTGCCAGCAGCTCACCCCTGCGGGAGAGGTACAATGAGCAGTTCTTC
V: TRBV5-8; length: 13; D: TRBD1; size: NA; J: TRBJ1-2; CDR3: CASSPTGIAGYTF; DNA: TGTGCCAGCAGCCCGACAGGGATTGCTGGCTACACCTTC
V: TRBV4-3; length: 15; D: NA; size: NA; J: TRBJ2-2; CDR3: CASSQVTGNTGELFF; DNA: TGCGCCAGCAGCCAAGTAACAGGAAACACCGGGGAGCTGTTTTTT
V: TRBV7-2; length: 15; D: NA; size: NA; J: TRBJ1-2; CDR3: CASSSRGTANYGYTF; DNA: TGTGCCAGCAGCTCCCGGGGGACCGCTAACTATGGCTACACCTTC
V: TRBV4-1; length: 20; D: TRBD2; size: NA; J: TRBJ2-3; CDR3: CASSRQPGLAGGPSTDTQYF; DNA: TGCGCCAGCAGCCGCCAACCGGGACTAGCGGGGGGTCCTAGCACAGATACGCAGTATTTT
V: TRBV5-6; length: 14; D: TRBD1; size: NA; J: TRBJ1-5; CDR3: CASSLGRGLQPQHF; DNA: TGTGCCAGCAGCTTGGGTAGGGGGCTCCAGCCCCAGCATTTT
V: TRBV20-1; length: 14; D: NA; size: few; J: TRBJ1-1; CDR3: CSASPGGLSTEAFF; DNA: TGCAGTGCTAGTCCCGGAGGGCTAAGCACTGAAGCTTTCTTT
V: TRBV11-2; length: 17; D: TRBD2; size: NA; J: TRBJ2-1; CDR3: CARENWVAGGYRDEQFF; DNA: TGTGCCAGAGAGAACTGGGTAGCGGGAGGGTATAGGGATGAGCAGTTCTTC
V: TRBV4-3; length: 14; D: NA; size: few; J: TRBJ2-7; CDR3: CASSQGVRSYEQYF; DNA: TGCGCCAGCAGCCAAGGAGTGCGTTCCTACGAGCAGTACTTC
V: TRBV5-1; length: 16; D: TRBD2; size: NA; J: TRBJ2-5; CDR3: CASSPSTSGGGETQYF; DNA: TGCGCCAGCAGCCCCTCGACTAGCGGGGGGGGAGAGACCCAGTACTTC
V: TRBV9; length: 15; D: NA; size: NA; J: TRBJ2-1; CDR3: CASSVATAGNNEQFF; DNA: TGTGCCAGCAGCGTAGCTACCGCGGGAAACAATGAGCAGTTCTTC
V: TRBV10-3; length: 13; D: TRBD1; size: few; J: TRBJ2-3; CDR3: CAIRTTGSDTQYF; DNA: TGTGCCATCAGGACGACAGGGTCAGATACGCAGTATTTT
V: TRBV4-3; length: 16; D: TRBD2; size: many; J: TRBJ2-3; CDR3: CASSQVLASGADTQYF; DNA: TGCGCCAGCAGCCAAGTCTTGGCTAGCGGGGCAGATACGCAGTATTTT
V: TRBV6-5; length: 13; D: TRBD1; size: NA; J: TRBJ1-1; CDR3: CASSYRDRAEAFF; DNA: TGTGCCAGCAGTTACAGGGACAGGGCCGAAGCTTTCTTT
V: TRBV4-2; length: 16; D: NA; size: NA; J: TRBJ1-6; CDR3: CASSRTTGGRNSPLHF; DNA: TGTGCCAGCAGCCGGACCACGGGGGGGCGGAATTCACCCCTCCACTTT
V: TRBV6-5; length: 14; D: TRBD1; size: NA; J: TRBJ1-1; CDR3: CASTPTGFVTEAFF; DNA: TGTGCCAGCACTCCGACAGGGTTTGTAACTGAAGCTTTCTTT
V: TRBV29-1; length: 14; D: TRBD1; size: NA; J: TRBJ1-2; CDR3: CSVARQGLPGGYTF; DNA: TGCAGCGTTGCTCGACAGGGACTTCCTGGTGGCTACACCTTC
V: TRBV5-1; length: 15; D: NA; size: NA; J: TRBJ2-5; CDR3: CASSVGGRRQETQYF; DNA: TGCGCCAGCAGCGTGGGGGGGCGTCGGCAAGAGACCCAGTACTTC
V: TRBV27; length: 13; D: TRBD2; size: NA; J: TRBJ2-3; CDR3: CASSPYGGGTQYF; DNA: TGTGCCAGCAGTCCTTACGGGGGGGGTACGCAGTATTTT
V: TRBV11-2; length: 15; D: NA; size: NA; J: TRBJ1-2; CDR3: CASSSGQNVLYGYTF; DNA: TGTGCCAGCAGCTCAGGACAAAACGTACTCTATGGCTACACCTTC
V: TRBV28; length: 12; D: NA; size: NA; J: TRBJ2-1; CDR3: CASSVVRDQQFF; DNA: TGTGCCAGCAGTGTTGTCCGGGATCAGCAGTTCTTC
V: TRBV7-9; length: 14; D: TRBD2; size: NA; J: TRBJ2-5; CDR3: CATAHSGGKETQYF; DNA: TGTGCCACCGCGCATAGCGGGGGTAAAGAGACCCAGTACTTC
V: TRBV9; length: 14; D: NA; size: NA; J: TRBJ1-2; CDR3: CASSPQGGLGGYTF; DNA: TGTGCCAGCAGCCCTCAGGGAGGGTTAGGGGGCTACACCTTC
V: TRBV28; length: 15; D: NA; size: NA; J: TRBJ2-1; CDR3: CASSQAPGAGDEQFF; DNA: TGTGCCAGCAGCCAAGCTCCAGGGGCTGGAGATGAGCAGTTCTTC
V: TRBV6-6; length: 15; D: NA; size: NA; J: TRBJ2-1; CDR3: CASSYLSTGLNEQFF; DNA: TGTGCCAGCAGTTACCTCTCGACTGGACTGAATGAGCAGTTCTTC
V: TRBV27; length: 15; D: TRBD2; size: once; J: TRBJ2-1; CDR3: CASQGLAGGYNEQFF; DNA: TGTGCCAGCCAGGGACTAGCGGGGGGTTACAATGAGCAGTTCTTC
V: TRBV19; length: 14; D: NA; size: NA; J: TRBJ2-1; CDR3: CASTWQGPSNEQFF; DNA: TGTGCCAGTACGTGGCAGGGGCCTTCCAATGAGCAGTTCTTC
V: TRBV9; length: 15; D: TRBD2; size: NA; J: TRBJ2-3; CDR3: CASSAGLAGGDTQYF; DNA: TGTGCCAGCAGCGCAGGACTAGCGGGAGGAGATACGCAGTATTTT
V: TRBV19; length: 18; D: TRBD2; size: NA; J: TRBJ2-3; CDR3: CASSIDLAGAFSTDTQYF; DNA: TGTGCCAGTAGTATTGATCTAGCGGGGGCCTTTAGCACAGATACGCAGTATTTT
V: TRBV7-2; length: 13; D: NA; size: few; J: TRBJ1-4; CDR3: CASSVGLYEKLFF; DNA: TGTGCCAGCAGCGTGGGGCTTTATGAAAAACTGTTTTTT
V: TRBV4-1; length: 13; D: NA; size: NA; J: TRBJ2-4; CDR3: CASMSLAKNIQYF; DNA: TGCGCCAGCATGAGTCTAGCCAAAAACATTCAGTACTTC
V: TRBV27; length: 19; D: TRBD2; size: NA; J: TRBJ2-1; CDR3: CASSPGLAGGRSSYNEQFF; DNA: TGTGCCAGCAGTCCTGGTTTAGCGGGGGGTCGCAGCTCCTACAATGAGCAGTTCTTC
V: TRBV30; length: 14; D: NA; size: NA; J: TRBJ2-3; CDR3: CAWGGGDPTDTQYF; DNA: TGTGCCTGGGGAGGGGGAGACCCCACAGATACGCAGTATTTT
V: TRBV9; length: 16; D: TRBD1; size: NA; J: TRBJ2-2; CDR3: CASSPRTGGGSGELFF; DNA: TGTGCCAGCAGCCCCCGGACAGGGGGTGGCTCCGGGGAGCTGTTTTTT
V: TRBV15; length: 21; D: NA; size: NA; J: TRBJ2-6; CDR3: CATSRDYRTPFVSSGANVLTF; DNA: TGTGCCACCAGCAGAGATTATAGGACACCCTTCGTTAGCTCTGGGGCCAACGTCCTGACTTTC
V: TRBV3-1/TRBV3-2; length: 15; D: NA; size: once; J: TRBJ1-2; CDR3: CASSQEVGEFYGYTF; DNA: TGTGCCAGCAGCCAAGAGGTCGGTGAGTTCTATGGCTACACCTTC
V: TRBV4-3; length: 14; D: TRBD1; size: NA; J: TRBJ1-1; CDR3: CASRRQGTNTEAFF; DNA: TGCGCCAGCAGACGACAGGGAACCAACACTGAAGCTTTCTTT
V: TRBV27; length: 15; D: TRBD1; size: NA; J: TRBJ1-6; CDR3: CASRADRVNNSPLHF; DNA: TGTGCCAGCAGGGCGGACAGGGTAAACAATTCACCCCTCCACTTT